This entry lists 24 T cell receptor delta chains sequenced from one sample in a study of γδ T cells in repeated Plasmodium falciparum infection. Vgamma9/Vdelta2+ and Vdelta2-negative gammadelta T cells were flow-sorted from PBMC for bulk sequencing. TCRdb redid clone calling on the multiplex PCR reads using CATT. This table holds some 100,000 delta-chain clones, almost 1.5% found once. Sequencing was carried out using gamma-delta T cells from blood. These receptor sequences come from a pool of human donors (malaria-infected and uninfected, not separated).

There are a few counts of this clone. TCRdb's listed protein matches a much larger clone and diverges from this DNA's translation at residue 8, likely through a read error; the protein shown comes from the DNA. The rearrangement uses TRDV2 and TRDJ3; D remains ambiguous. The J gene is not listed in TCRdb, so it was assigned here from a DNA match to germline. Trimming left V 0 bases short and J 2 bases short, with 7 bases between. The CDR3 sequence is 16 residues long. Germline V gene sequence: CDR1 GEAIGNYY, CDR2 EKD. Here the CDR3 reads CACDTELPWDTRQMFF. In nucleotides, the CDR3 is TGTGCCTGTGACACCGAACTCCCCTGGGACACCCGACAGATGTTTTTC.

This clone was picked up a small number of times. TCRdb's protein for this DNA is that of a much larger clone and differs from the translation at residue 15, likely a read error; the protein shown is the DNA translation. CDR3 protein: CALGELWGGPVIRGLGDTDKLIF. CDR3 nucleotide sequence: TGTGCTCTTGGGGAACTGTGGGGTGGTCCCGTAATCAGAGGTCTGGGGGACACCGATAAACTCATCTTT. The chain couples TRDV1 to TRDJ1; 7 bases are shared with TRDD3. Since TCRdb gives no J gene, matching the DNA to germline was used here to assign it. Germline-derived CDR1 and CDR2 are TSWWSYY and QGS. J lost 0 bases, V lost 0 bases, and 25 bases had no gene match. This CDR3 spans 23 amino acids.

This clone has ten or more counts. TCRdb lists the protein of a much larger clone for this DNA, which differs at residue 15, so this is likely a read error; the protein given here is translated from the DNA itself. For the V gene the call is TRDV2; the J gene has no call; TRDD3 was called by the table and not checked on the DNA. CDR1 and CDR2 from the germline V gene are GEAIGNYY and EKD. The CDR3 extends over 17 amino acids. CDR3 amino acids: CACDWGPSSWDTRQVFF. CDR3 DNA: TGTGCCTGTGACTGGGGGCCGAGCTCCTGGGACACCCGACAGGTGTTTTTC.

This clone was seen more than once but under ten times. The protein recorded in TCRdb matches a much larger clone and deviates from this DNA's translation at residue 16, suggesting a read error; the protein here is obtained by translating the DNA. The chain joins TRDV1 to TRDJ2, with 8 bases aligning to TRDD3. Germline V gene lookup returns CDR1 TSWWSYY and CDR2 QGS. CDR3 length: 24 amino acids. The CDR3 sequence: CALGENERFPHQYWGLPVTAQLFF. The DNA of the CDR3 is TGTGCTCTTGGGGAAAATGAAAGGTTTCCCCATCAGTACTGGGGGTTACCTGTGACAGCACAACTTTTCTTT.

Note on this clone: The protein that TCRdb holds for this DNA derives from a much larger clone and differs from the translated DNA at residue 12, which likely indicates a read error; the protein shown here is translated from the DNA. This chain uses TRDV3 with TRDJ1; TRDD3 aligns across 9 bases. Looked up from germline, CDR1 is TVYSNPD and CDR2 is GDNSRS (reference sequence). The CDR3 is 21 residues long. This CDR3 is CAFPDTLLGDPSHSYTDKLIF. Written as DNA, the CDR3 is TGTGCCTTCCCTGATACCCTACTGGGGGACCCAAGTCACTCGTACACCGACAAACTCATCTTT.

A remark on this clone: This likely stems from a read error, as it lies one base from a far larger clone. At the DNA level, this CDR3 is encoded by other sequences in the same sample as well. The genes are TRDV2 and TRDJ1; 10 bases agree with TRDD3. As TCRdb names no J gene, one was assigned here on the basis of a DNA match to germline. Germline CDR1 GEAIGNYY, CDR2 EKD. The J segment lost 0 bases and the V segment lost 1 base, leaving 1 base of the junction unmatched. The length of the CDR3 is 15 residues. The CDR3 spells CACDTGGYNTDKLIF. The CDR3 DNA follows: TGTGCCTGTGACACTGGGGGATACAACACCGATAAACTCATCTTT.

This clone has just a few counts. TCRdb pairs this DNA with a much larger clone's protein that differs at residue 3, likely a read error; the protein shown was translated from the DNA. The gene calls are TRDV3 and TRDJ1; 11 nucleotides agree with TRDD3. The CDR3 covers 19 residues. V shed 5 bases, J shed 0 bases, and the junction held 20 bases outside the gene matches. CDR1 is TVYSNPD and CDR2 is GDNSRS in the germline V gene (reference sequence). In DNA form, the CDR3 reads TGTGCCCTTCGCCTTCCTTGGGGGATACGCCTCTGGTACACCGATAAACTCATCTTT. It yields the protein CALRLPWGIRLWYTDKLIF.

This clone was seen a few times. A far bigger clonotype differs at one base, so this is likely a read error. Other DNA sequences from this sample encode an identical CDR3 as well. The genes are TRDV2 and TRDJ2; 13 nucleotides match TRDD3. The J gene was not available in TCRdb and was assigned here by matching the DNA to germline segments. The CDR3 totals 15 residues. CDR1 and CDR2 (germline): GEAIGNYY, EKD. Trimming cost V 2 bases and J 8 bases; bases outside gene matches: 4. CDR3 DNA sequence: TGTGCCTGTGACAGACTGGGGGATACGACGGCACAACTCTTCTTT. This sequence encodes CACDRLGDTTAQLFF.

A word on this clone: The TCRdb protein comes from a much larger clone and disagrees with this DNA's translation at residue 4, likely due to a read error; the protein given here is derived from the DNA. The chain couples TRDV1 to TRDJ1, with TRDD3 matching 12 bases. As TCRdb names no J gene, one was assigned here on the basis of a DNA match to germline. Germline V gene data show CDR1 as TSWWSYY and CDR2 as QGS. CDR3 length equals 22 residues. The CDR3 sequence is CALEEPPFLYWGIQGYTDKLIF. The CDR3 DNA is TGTGCTCTTGAGGAACCGCCTTTCCTGTACTGGGGGATACAAGGGTACACCGATAAACTCATCTTT.

In the case of this clone: Just one base apart from a much larger clone, this may be a read error. The chain joins TRDV1 to TRDJ1; 12 bases are shared with TRDD3. Germline V gives CDR1 TSWWSYY, CDR2 QGS. V trimming: 3 bases; J trimming: 0 bases; junction bases outside the gene matches: 14. This CDR3 spans 20 amino acids. CDR3 sequence: CALGEPMTTGGYWYTDKLIF. Here the CDR3 DNA reads TGTGCTCTTGGGGAGCCTATGACTACTGGGGGATACTGGTACACCGATAAACTCATCTTT.

The table lists this clone with many counts. This likely reflects a read error, since a far larger clone is one base away. Other DNA sequences in this specimen translate into the identical CDR3. The J gene is TRDJ1, the V gene TRDV2, with TRDD3 identical over 7 bases. The V segment lost 0 bases and the J segment 2 bases; nucleotides outside the gene matches: 23. This CDR3 has 21 residues. CDR1 and CDR2 from the germline V gene are GEAIGNYY and EKD. The CDR3 sequence: CACDTGGSSGRTGIRTDKLIF. The CDR3 coding sequence is TGTGCCTGTGACACCGGGGGATCTTCGGGGCGTACCGGGATCCGAACCGATAAACTCATCTTT.

This clone has just a few counts. The translation of this DNA and the TCRdb protein of a much larger clone differ at residue 3, probably owing to a read error; the protein shown here is translated from the DNA. This chain uses TRDV2 with TRDJ1; TRDD2 or TRDD3 may be the D gene (5 bases each). No J gene was available from TCRdb, and it was assigned here by a germline match of the DNA. The CDR3 has 15 residues. The germline gives CDR1 GEAIGNYY, CDR2 EKD. V lost 9 bases to trimming and J lost 0 bases, with 19 bases between them. Here the CDR3 reads CARVALRGYTDKLIF. CDR3 nucleotide sequence: TGTGCCCGTGTCGCCCTTCGGGGGTACACCGATAAACTCATCTTT.

Concerning this clone itself: A far larger clone is one base from this, pointing to a likely read error. The chain employs TRDV2 and TRDJ3, with 8 nucleotides matching TRDD3. The J gene, missing from TCRdb, was assigned here through DNA to germline matching. The V gene's germline CDR1 is GEAIGNYY and CDR2 EKD. This CDR3 has 20 residues. For the CDR3, the DNA is TGCGCCTGTGACACTGGGGATACCCCCCTATTCTCCTGGGACACCCGACAGATGTTTTTC. This encodes CACDTGDTPLFSWDTRQMFF.

Notes on this clone: This is likely an artifact of a read error, given a far larger clone one base away. Other DNA variants within this sample encode the same CDR3. J is TRDJ1 and V is TRDV1; perhaps TRDD3 as D (5 bases). TCRdb lists no J gene, so it was determined here by aligning the DNA to germline. The CDR3 extends over 14 amino acids. Trimming pared 1 base from V and 7 bases from J, leaving 13 bases between. Germline V gives CDR1 TSWWSYY, CDR2 QGS. The chain's CDR3 is CALGEPSPGIKLIF. The CDR3 DNA reads as TGTGCTCTTGGGGAACCCTCCCCTGGGATTAAACTCATCTTT.

This clone was counted a few times. TCRdb assigns this DNA the protein of a much larger clone, which departs from its translation at residue 5; this likely reflects a read error, and the protein shown comes from translating the DNA. This chain connects TRDV2 to TRDJ3; 9 nucleotides line up with TRDD3. TCRdb lists no J gene, so it was determined here by aligning the DNA to germline. After removal of 3 bases from V and 0 bases from J, the junction contained 8 bases not matched to a gene. The CDR3 totals 19 residues. The germline V gene encodes CDR1 GEAIGNYY and CDR2 EKD. CDR3 residues: CACDWILGIRSWDTRQMFF. The CDR3 region has the DNA TGTGCCTGTGACTGGATACTGGGGATACGCTCCTGGGACACCCGACAGATGTTTTTC.

With regard to this clone: A read error likely explains why the TCRdb protein, taken from a much larger clone, differs from this DNA's translation at residue 18; the protein shown is translated from the DNA. This chain links TRDV2 with TRDJ3; 9 bases agree with TRDD3. Germline matching of the DNA provided the J gene here, since TCRdb leaves it blank. Germline V lookup: CDR1 GEAIGNYY, CDR2 EKD. The CDR3 is 21 residues long. DNA for the CDR3: TGTGCCTGTGACCGCGTACGCTCAACTGGGGGACAACCCTGGGACACCCGACGGATGTTTTTC. This gives the protein CACDRVRSTGGQPWDTRRMFF.

This clone was seen a few times. The protein in TCRdb stems from a much larger clone and differs at residue 20 from this DNA's translation, likely a read error; here the protein is translated from the DNA. This sequence joins TRDV3 and TRDJ1; D possibly uses TRDD2 or TRDD3 (5 bases each). TCRdb does not report a J gene; here it was assigned by matching the DNA to germline references. CDR1 and CDR2 from the germline V gene are TVYSNPD and GDNSRS (reference sequence). The CDR3 consists of 23 residues. The CDR3 DNA is TGTGCCTTTAGCAATCCTAATCCTCCTCATGGAGCACCCCTCAGTACTGGCACCGATAGACTCATCTTT. Translation gives CAFSNPNPPHGAPLSTGTDRLIF.

This clone was seen at least ten times. The chain has TRDV1 and TRDJ1, with 12 nucleotides matching TRDD3. Germline CDR1 TSWWSYY, CDR2 QGS. Losses at the gene ends were 2 bases for V and 4 bases for J; bases not matched to a gene: 14. This CDR3 region has 19 residues. CDR3: CALGEISKGLGDTCDKLIF. The DNA for the CDR3 is TGTGCTCTTGGGGAAATATCCAAGGGTCTGGGGGATACGTGCGATAAACTCATCTTT.

This clone appeared a few times. A read error may explain this, as a much larger clone is one base away. This chain connects TRDV1 to TRDJ1; 8 bases are shared with TRDD3. The J gene is not listed in TCRdb, so it was assigned here from a DNA match to germline. The germline V gene has CDR1 TSWWSYY and CDR2 QGS. The junction had 18 bases not matched to a gene; V was cut back by 3 bases and J by 0 bases. This CDR3 spans 20 amino acids. The CDR3 sequence is CALGEHTQDWGPAHTDKLIF. Here the CDR3 DNA reads TGTGCTCTTGGGGAGCACACCCAAGACTGGGGGCCCGCTCACACCGATAAACTCATCTTT.

This clone has just a few counts. The chain carries TRDV1 and TRDJ1; D possibly corresponds to TRDD3 (6 bases). Matching the DNA to germline supplied the J gene, which TCRdb does not give. Per germline, CDR1 TSWWSYY and CDR2 QGS. V was cut by 0 bases and J by 0 bases, with 26 bases left in between. The CDR3 runs to 21 residues. CDR3 sequence (DNA): TGTGCTCTTGGGGAACTAGAGGTTCGTACTGGGAAGTCCCAGTACACCGATAAACTCATCTTT. It is translated as CALGELEVRTGKSQYTDKLIF.

Only a few counts were recorded for this clone. A far larger clone is off by one base, so a read error is likely. The same CDR3 is also encoded by other DNA sequences in this sample. The V call is TRDV1, the J call TRDJ1; TRDD3 matches 13 bases. TCRdb gives no J gene; it was assigned here by matching the DNA to germline. Germline-derived CDR1 and CDR2 are TSWWSYY and QGS. This CDR3 has 25 amino acids. Here the CDR3 DNA reads TGTGCCCTTGGGAGCCTTCCGCGAGGCCTTACTGGGGGATACGCGTTTCCCCCGTACACCGATAAACTCATCTTT. Protein sequence: CALGSLPRGLTGGYAFPPYTDKLIF.

This clone was observed a few times. The translation of this DNA and the TCRdb protein of a much larger clone differ at residue 4, probably owing to a read error; the protein shown here is translated from the DNA. V is TRDV1 and J is TRDJ1, with D hard to call. Here the J gene was assigned by germline matching of the DNA, as TCRdb has none. Germline CDR1 TSWWSYY, CDR2 QGS. CDR3 length equals 15 residues. As DNA, the CDR3 is TGTGCTCTTGAGGAAGTTTACGTCCTGCCCCACAAACTCATCTTT. Encoded protein: CALEEVYVLPHKLIF.

This clone was seen a few times. The TCRdb record carries a much larger clone's protein, which differs from this DNA's translation at residue 11; a read error is the likely cause, and the protein listed here is the DNA translation. The CDR3 coding sequence is TGTGCTCTTGGGGGCCTCCCGAGGGGGGGGATGCGCAAACTCATCTTT. Amino acids: CALGGLPRGGMRKLIF. The genes are TRDV1 and TRDJ1, with 7 positions matching TRDD3. The J gene is absent in TCRdb and was assigned here via DNA matching to germline. V was pared by 4 bases and J by 8 bases, with 16 bases of the junction left unmatched. Looked up from germline, CDR1 is TSWWSYY and CDR2 is QGS. This CDR3 is built from 16 residues.

This clone was observed many times. The chain uses TRDV2 and TRDJ1, with 8 bases matching TRDD3. Germline V gene lookup returns CDR1 GEAIGNYY and CDR2 EKD. This CDR3 contains 17 residues. Trimming at V came to 3 bases and at J to 0 bases, leaving 11 bases not matched to a gene. In DNA, the CDR3 is TGTGCCTGTGACCGGTGGGTGGGGGATCCTGACACCGATAAACTCATCTTT. It is translated as CACDRWVGDPDTDKLIF.